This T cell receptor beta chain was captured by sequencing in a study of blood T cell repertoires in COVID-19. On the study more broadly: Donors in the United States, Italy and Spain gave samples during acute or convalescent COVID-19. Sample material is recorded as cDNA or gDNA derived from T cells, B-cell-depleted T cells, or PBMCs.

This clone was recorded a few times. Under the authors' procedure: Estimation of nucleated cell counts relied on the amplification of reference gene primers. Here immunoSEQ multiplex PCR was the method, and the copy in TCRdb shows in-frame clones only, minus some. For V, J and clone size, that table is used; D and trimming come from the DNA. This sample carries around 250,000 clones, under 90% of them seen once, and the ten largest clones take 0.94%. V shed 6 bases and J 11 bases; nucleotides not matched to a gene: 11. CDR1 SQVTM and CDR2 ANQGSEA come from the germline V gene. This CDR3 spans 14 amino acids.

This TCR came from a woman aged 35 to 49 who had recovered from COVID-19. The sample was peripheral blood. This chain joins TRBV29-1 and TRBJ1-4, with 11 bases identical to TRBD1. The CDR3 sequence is CSVRAGTGGEKLFF. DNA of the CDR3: TGCAGCGTGAGGGCGGGGACAGGGGGTGAGAAACTGTTTTTT.